These 3 T cell receptor beta chains were sequenced from one sample in a study of blood T cells in healthy people across ages. A second PCR, run for about 6 to 11 cycles, used a sample-barcoded 5' primer plus a J-beta primer mix. TCRdb independently ran MiXCR on the 5' RACE reads; one entry per CDR3 protein. Of some 1,800,000 distinct CDR3 sequences in the sample, around 40% were seen once. Sequencing was done on a sample of blood. All receptors come from a human donor in good health.

The table lists this clonotype with a few counts. The CDR3 DNA sequence: TGCAGTGCTAAGGGCAGATACAATCAGCCCCAGCATTTT. It is translated as CSAKGRYNQPQHF. The V call is TRBV20-1, the J call TRBJ1-5; no clear D. The V and J ends lost 4 bases and 3 bases respectively, with 10 bases between them. Germline V gene data show CDR1 as DFQATT and CDR2 as SNEGSKA (reference sequence). The CDR3 is made up of 13 amino acids.

There are many counts of this clonotype. V is TRBV20-1 and J is TRBJ2-5, with D perhaps TRBD2 (6 bases). The CDR3 runs 16 residues. Per germline, CDR1 DFQATT and CDR2 SNEGSKA (reference sequence). V was pared by 4 bases and J by 1 base, with 19 bases between. The CDR3 coding sequence is TGCAGTGCTATACCTCCCCTCGAGGGACTCCAAGAGACCCAGTACTTC. Translated: CSAIPPLEGLQETQYF.

The chain links TRBV27 to TRBJ1-2, with D possibly matching TRBD1 (5 bases). This CDR3 has 14 residues. Germline CDR1 and CDR2: MNHEY and SMNVEV (reference sequence). Trimming took off 8 bases at V and 2 bases at J, with 15 bases between the two ends. Here the CDR3 reads CASGDSFPNYGYTF. CDR3 nucleotides: TGTGCCAGCGGTGACAGCTTCCCCAACTATGGCTACACCTTC.